This entry lists 14 T cell receptor beta chains sequenced from one sample in a study of CXCR3-negative and CXCR3-positive naive CD8 T cells. Findings and limits, study-wide: CXCR3-positive naive cells carried more hydrophobic TRB CDR3s than CXCR3-negative naive cells did.

No antigen has been identified for these receptors. UMI-tagged TRB cDNA libraries were built via 5' RACE. TCRdb reprocessed the 5' RACE reads, keeping one entry per CDR3 protein, no DNA. This listing includes roughly 99,000 distinct CDR3 sequences. The sample was naive CXCR3+ CD8+ T cells from blood. Indicated subset: CD45RO-CCR7+CD27+CD95- naive CD8+ T cells expressing CXCR3 (TNR3+). The source of these receptors is a human donor in good health. Some clones in this sample may be carry-over from other donors' samples.

This chain links TRBV24-1 with TRBJ2-1; TCRdb's assignment of TRBD1 cannot be checked, as there is no DNA. Looked up from germline, CDR1 is KGHDR and CDR2 is SFDVKD. The CDR3 totals 15 residues. The CDR3 region is CATSDAFQGNDEQFF.

The rearrangement links TRBV14 to TRBJ2-2; TCRdb lists TRBD2, though no DNA is available to test this call. The germline CDR1 and CDR2 sequences are SGHDN and FVKESK. The CDR3 is 16 amino acids. The CDR3 region is CASSQRLSGYTGELFF.

This rearrangement joins TRBV6-2 or TRBV6-3 to TRBJ2-7; TCRdb calls TRBD1, which cannot be checked without DNA. Per the germline V gene, CDR1 is MNHEY and CDR2 is SVGEGT. CDR3 length: 14 residues. CDR3 sequence: CASSYSKGGYEQYF.

V gene TRBV6-2 or TRBV6-3 combines with J gene TRBJ1-1. The germline V gene has CDR1 MNHEY and CDR2 SVGEGT. The CDR3 is made up of 14 amino acids. CDR3 residues: CASSYLGEGTEAFF.

The chain links TRBV7-8 to TRBJ1-1; TCRdb calls TRBD1, which cannot be checked without DNA. The length of the CDR3 is 13 residues. CDR1 is SGHVS, CDR2 FQNEAQ, per germline. CDR3 residues: CASSPGYDTEAFF.

J is TRBJ2-1 and V is TRBV7-6; TCRdb indicates TRBD1, and absent DNA this call remains unverified. Germline lookup yields CDR1 SGHVS and CDR2 FNYEAQ. The CDR3 consists of 18 residues. The CDR3 is CASSLAGGAPQYNNEQFF.

The chain joins TRBV5-1 to TRBJ2-1. This CDR3 contains 14 residues. Germline CDR1 SGHRS, CDR2 YFSETQ. The CDR3 sequence: CASSLGAEHNEQFF. The full variable domain, with the rest looked up from reference TRBV5-1 and TRBJ2-1, is KAGVTQTPRYLIKTRGQQVTLSCSPISGHRSVSWYQQTPGQGLQFLFEYFSETQRNKGNFPGRFSGRQFSNSRSEMNVSTLELGDSALYLCASSLGAEHNEQFFGPGTRLTVL.

The chain combines TRBV18 with TRBJ1-2; TCRdb returns TRBD1, unconfirmable since there is no DNA. CDR1 KGHSH and CDR2 LQKENI come from the germline V gene. This CDR3 is built from 14 residues. The CDR3 spells CASRSTGADYGYTF.

The V and J genes are TRBV24-1 and TRBJ2-1; TCRdb reports TRBD1, a call that lacks DNA to check it against. Germline V gene lookup returns CDR1 KGHDR and CDR2 SFDVKD. This CDR3 spans 15 amino acids. The CDR3 sequence: CAPGSTGTGSHEQFF.

The J gene is TRBJ2-1, the V gene TRBV18; TCRdb reports TRBD1, a call that lacks DNA to check it against. The CDR3 covers 15 residues. Germline loops: CDR1 KGHSH, CDR2 LQKENI. The CDR3 sequence: CASFLDRAPVNEQFF.

The V gene is TRBV25-1, the J gene TRBJ1-1; the D gene TCRdb calls, TRBD1, cannot be checked with no DNA. Per germline, CDR1 MGHDK and CDR2 SYGVNS. This CDR3 comprises 14 residues. This chain's CDR3 is CASSPGQAGSEAFF.

The chain recombines TRBV12-3 or TRBV12-4 with TRBJ2-5; TCRdb names TRBD2, which stays unverified in the absence of DNA. The CDR3 totals 14 residues. CDR3 sequence reads: CASSPSSGGETQYF.

The chain links TRBV7-3 to TRBJ2-3; TCRdb's D gene call, TRBD1, goes unchecked for lack of DNA. CDR1 and CDR2 (germline): SGHTA, FQGTGA. This CDR3 contains 15 residues. This CDR3 is CASSPLGVGTDTQYF.

The rearrangement joins TRBV20-1 to TRBJ1-1. The CDR3 sequence is 15 residues long. The germline V gene has CDR1 DFQATT and CDR2 SNEGSKA (reference sequence). The CDR3 loop is CSARHPTTEPPEAFF.